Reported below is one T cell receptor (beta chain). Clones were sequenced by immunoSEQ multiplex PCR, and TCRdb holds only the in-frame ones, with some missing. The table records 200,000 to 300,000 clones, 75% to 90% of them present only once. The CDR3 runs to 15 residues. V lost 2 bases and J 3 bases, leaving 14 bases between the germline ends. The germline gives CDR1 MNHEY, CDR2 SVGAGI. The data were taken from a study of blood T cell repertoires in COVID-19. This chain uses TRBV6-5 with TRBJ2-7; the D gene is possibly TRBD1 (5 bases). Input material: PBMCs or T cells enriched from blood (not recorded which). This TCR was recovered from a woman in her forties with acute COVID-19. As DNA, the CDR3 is TGTGCCAGCAGTTACGGCCAGGGAATAAGCTACGAGCAGTACTTC. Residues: CASSYGQGISYEQYF.